The clone carrying this T cell receptor beta chain has only a few counts. Its antigen is currently unknown. The sample originates from a study of early T cells in non-severe SARS-CoV-2 infection. Study-wide context: The sequenced material was bulk RNA from unsorted whole blood, and its chains were unpaired. Study outcomes and limitations: Private and CD4 specificities were missed by VDJdb matching, which favored anti-spike CD8 responses.

CDR1 and CDR2 (germline): SGHVS, FNYEAQ. The CDR3 length is 12 residues. V lost 5 bases, J lost 2 bases, and 6 bases lay in between. Individual cDNA molecules carried attached unique molecular identifiers. TCRdb processed the 5' RACE reads anew with MiXCR; each CDR3 protein has one entry. The sample has about 26,000 distinct CDR3 sequences; 4% to 5% are singletons. This sequence joins TRBV7-6 and TRBJ2-5; D not resolved. Source material: whole blood. The clonotype comes from an adult who was a healthcare worker with PCR-confirmed SARS-CoV-2 infection or an uninfected control (not recorded which). CDR3 nucleotide sequence: TGTGCCAGCAGCCCCCGGCAAGAGACCCAGTACTTC. It specifies CASSPRQETQYF.